The 21 T cell receptor beta chains reported below all come from one sample, sequenced in a study of regulatory T cells in long-lasting Graves disease. Time point here: persistent/refractory GD, antithyroid drugs over 5 years with positive TRAb. Scientists built the TCR library using RNA that was extracted from PBMCs. The TCR beta library used iRepertoire HTBI primers with Arm-PCR amplification of CDR3. TCRdb reanalysed the multiplex PCR reads using MiXCR and keeps one entry per CDR3 protein. The sample consists of roughly 700,000 distinct CDR3 sequences, about 30% of them appearing once. The material was peripheral blood mononuclear cells (PBMCs), obtained when the disease was refractory, from a patient treated with antithyroid drugs. The receptors stem from a female donor with Graves disease.

This clonotype was observed many times. The chain recombines TRBV3-1 with TRBJ2-6; D gene uncertain. Trimming removed 5 bases from V and 1 base from J, with 3 bases in between. The CDR3 covers 13 residues. CDR1 is LGHDT and CDR2 is YNNKEL in the germline V gene (reference sequence). CDR3 protein: CASSRSGANVLTF. CDR3 DNA: TGTGCCAGCAGCAGATCTGGGGCCAACGTCCTGACTTTC.

CDR3 amino acids: CASSIPWTGAISNYGYTF. The CDR3, as DNA: TGTGCCAGTAGTATTCCGTGGACAGGGGCGATCTCTAACTATGGCTACACCTTC. The chain is built from TRBV19 and TRBJ1-2, with 9 bases that match TRBD1. The V segment lost 3 bases and the J segment 0 bases; nucleotides outside the gene matches: 11. CDR3 length: 18 residues. Germline V gene lookup returns CDR1 LNHDA and CDR2 SQIVND (reference sequence).

This clonotype was counted many times. The chain recombines TRBV28 with TRBJ1-1; D is possibly TRBD1 (5 bases). CDR3 length equals 16 residues. The V and J ends lost 7 bases and 1 base respectively, with 19 bases between them. Germline lookup yields CDR1 MDHEN and CDR2 SYDVKM. The CDR3 protein is CASKPTPGLKNTEAFF. The CDR3 region has the DNA TGTGCCAGCAAACCTACGCCGGGACTCAAGAACACTGAAGCTTTCTTT.

V is TRBV24-1 and J is TRBJ1-1; 8 bases are shared with TRBD1. CDR1 is KGHDR and CDR2 is SFDVKD in the germline V gene. The J segment lost 4 bases and the V segment lost 0 bases, leaving 9 bases of the junction unmatched. This CDR3 is built from 17 residues. As DNA, the CDR3 is TGTGCCACCAGTGATTTGCGCTTGGACAGGGAAGGCACTGAAGCTTTCTTT. Translation gives CATSDLRLDREGTEAFF.

The rearrangement links TRBV19 to TRBJ1-1; D remains ambiguous. The CDR3 spans 15 residues. The germline V and J ends were trimmed by 1 base and 0 bases, with 9 bases remaining between them. Germline V lookup: CDR1 LNHDA, CDR2 SQIVND (reference sequence). The CDR3 reads CASSIVLVMNTEAFF. Written as DNA, the CDR3 is TGTGCCAGTAGTATAGTCCTCGTCATGAACACTGAAGCTTTCTTT. Full variable domain (outside the CDR3, taken from reference TRBV19 and TRBJ1-1): DGGITQSPKYLFRKEGQNVTLSCEQNLNHDAMYWYRQDPGQGLRLIYYSQIVNDFQKGDIAEGYSVSREKKESFPLTVTSAQKNPTAFYLCASSIVLVMNTEAFFGQGTRLTVV.

The chain is built from TRBV6-1 and TRBJ1-5; perhaps TRBD1 as D (5 bases). V lost 5 bases, J lost 5 bases, and 13 bases lay in between. Germline loops: CDR1 MNHNS, CDR2 SASEGT. The CDR3 has 14 amino acids. CDR3 amino acids: CASSRQGSYQPQHF. The CDR3 nucleotides read TGTGCCAGCAGTAGGCAGGGCTCCTATCAGCCCCAGCATTTT.

This clonotype has a count of ten or more. The rearrangement joins TRBV6-1 to TRBJ1-1; D is unresolved. This CDR3 contains 13 residues. The germline V and J ends were trimmed by 6 bases and 0 bases, with 8 bases remaining between them. Germline lookup yields CDR1 MNHNS and CDR2 SASEGT. CDR3 sequence (DNA): TGTGCCAGCAGAGTGACAATGAACACTGAAGCTTTCTTT. It is translated as CASRVTMNTEAFF.

J is TRBJ2-7 and V is TRBV11-2, with D possibly TRBD2 on 6 matching bases. CDR3 size: 14 residues. The V gene's germline CDR1 is SGHAT and CDR2 FQNNGV. The ends were cut back, 2 bases at V and 2 bases at J, with 10 bases in the middle. The CDR3 is CASSLPGRTYEQYF. CDR3 nucleotide sequence: TGTGCCAGCAGCTTACCAGGGAGGACCTACGAGCAGTACTTC.

This clonotype was picked up a small number of times. The V call is TRBV20-1, the J call TRBJ1-1; D is unresolved. The CDR3 totals 8 residues. CDR1 is DFQATT and CDR2 is SNEGSKA in the germline V gene (reference sequence). Trimming shortened V by 3 bases and J by 9 bases, and 2 bases separated the two germline ends. CDR3 in amino acids: CSASKAFF. The DNA for the CDR3 is TGCAGTGCTAGTAAAGCTTTCTTT.

This clonotype has ten or more counts. The V call is TRBV6-1, the J call TRBJ1-6; D gene uncertain. The V end was cut by 9 bases, the J end by 7 bases, with 10 bases between. The CDR3 has 12 amino acids. Germline-derived CDR1 and CDR2 are MNHNS and SASEGT. The CDR3 protein is CASDSTNSPLHF. DNA for the CDR3: TGTGCCAGTGACTCTACGAATTCACCCCTCCACTTT.

This sequence joins TRBV28 and TRBJ1-1; maybe TRBD1 (5 bases). Trimming stripped 10 bases from V and 0 bases from J, with 15 bases between. The CDR3 totals 14 residues. From germline, CDR1 is MDHEN and CDR2 SYDVKM. The CDR3 bases are TGTGCCATCGACAGAGCAAATTTGAACACTGAAGCTTTCTTT. This encodes CAIDRANLNTEAFF.

The chain has TRBV4-1 and TRBJ2-1; 12 bases map to TRBD2. V lost 0 bases to trimming and J lost 6 bases; unmatched junction nucleotides: 6. CDR3 length: 17 residues. CDR1 MGHRA and CDR2 YSYEKL come from the germline V gene. The CDR3 protein is CASSQDSTSGSLNEQFF. In nucleotides, the CDR3 is TGCGCCAGCAGCCAAGATTCGACTAGCGGGAGTCTCAATGAGCAGTTCTTC.

V is TRBV12-3 or TRBV12-4 and J is TRBJ1-2; possibly TRBD1 for D (5 bases). The CDR3 consists of 13 residues. The germline V and J ends were trimmed by 6 bases and 2 bases, with 10 bases remaining between them. CDR3 nucleotide sequence: TGTGCCAGCAGCCTGGACATGAACTATGGCTACACCTTC. This codes for CASSLDMNYGYTF.

This clonotype was counted many times. The gene calls are TRBV6-2 or TRBV6-3 and TRBJ2-5; D is possibly TRBD1 (5 bases). CDR1 and CDR2 (germline): MNHEY, SVGEGT. The CDR3 is 14 amino acids. The V end was cut by 2 bases, the J end by 5 bases, with 12 bases between. The CDR3 sequence is CASSYRGKIETQYF. CDR3 nucleotide sequence: TGTGCCAGCAGTTACAGGGGCAAGATTGAGACCCAGTACTTC.

This chain connects TRBV4-1 to TRBJ1-5; D is uncertain. In germline, CDR1 is MGHRA, CDR2 YSYEKL. V lost 0 bases and J 9 bases, leaving 9 bases between the germline ends. The CDR3 length is 13 residues. For the CDR3, the DNA is TGCGCCAGCAGCCAAGAGAGGTTGGGGCCCCAGCATTTT. It codes for CASSQERLGPQHF.

In this sample, this clonotype turned up a few times. The V gene is TRBV4-1, the J gene TRBJ1-5; 8 bases are a match to TRBD1. Losses at the gene ends were 0 bases for V and 6 bases for J; bases not matched to a gene: 4. The CDR3 extends over 15 amino acids. The germline CDR1 and CDR2 sequences are MGHRA and YSYEKL. The CDR3 loop is CASSQEGQGVQPQHF. The CDR3 nucleotides read TGCGCCAGCAGCCAAGAAGGACAGGGAGTTCAGCCCCAGCATTTT.

The sample holds a few counts of this clonotype. This chain links TRBV29-1 with TRBJ1-3; D gene unclear. V shed 6 bases and J shed 5 bases, with 11 bases lying between them. The germline V gene has CDR1 SQVTM and CDR2 ANQGSEA. The length of the CDR3 is 12 residues. CDR3 coding DNA: TGCAGCGTCGGGGAAGGACGAAACACCATATATTTT. It translates to CSVGEGRNTIYF. The complete variable domain, with remaining parts taken from reference TRBV29-1 and TRBJ1-3, reads SAVISQKPSRDICQRGTSLTIQCQVDSQVTMMFWYRQQPGQSLTLIATANQGSEATYESGFVIDKFPISRPNLTFSTLTVSNMSPEDSSIYLCSVGEGRNTIYFGEGSWLTVV.

About this clonotype: It is unclear where the CDR3 begins or ends on the DNA, so no DNA is shown, and the CDR3 is as TCRdb lists it. The J gene is TRBJ1-3, the V gene TRBV30; the table calls TRBD1, which could not be checked here. The CDR3 is 12 amino acids long, termini counted. CDR1 and CDR2 (germline): GTSNPN, SVGIG (reference sequence). CDR3 amino acids: CAWATGTDTVYF.

This clonotype was recorded many times. The V gene is TRBV6-1, the J gene TRBJ2-6; 7 nucleotides agree with TRBD1. V gave up 6 bases and J gave up 2 bases; unmatched junction bases: 13. The CDR3 consists of 18 residues. Germline V gives CDR1 MNHNS, CDR2 SASEGT. The CDR3 sequence: CASRHKQGRVPGANVLTF. The DNA of the CDR3 is TGTGCCAGCAGACACAAACAGGGGCGAGTACCTGGGGCCAACGTCCTGACTTTC.

This chain connects TRBV6-1 to TRBJ1-3; maybe TRBD1 (5 bases). The CDR3 has 16 amino acids. The V and J ends lost 0 bases and 0 bases respectively, with 9 bases between them. Germline CDR1 reads MNHNS; CDR2 reads SASEGT. CDR3 amino acids: CASSEALGLSGNTIYF. Here the CDR3 DNA reads TGTGCCAGCAGTGAAGCATTGGGGCTCTCTGGAAACACCATATATTTT.

This clonotype was seen a handful of times. The chain combines TRBV6-2 or TRBV6-3 with TRBJ1-5, with D tentatively TRBD1 (5 bases). Germline V gene sequence: CDR1 MNHEY, CDR2 SVGEGT. The CDR3 loop spans 15 amino acids. Trimming cost V 6 bases and J 4 bases, with 16 bases left between them. The CDR3 protein is CASRNSGRLNQPQHF. CDR3 bases: TGTGCCAGCAGGAACTCGGGACGGCTAAATCAGCCCCAGCATTTT.